This entry lists 7 T cell receptor beta chains sequenced from one sample in a study of blood T cell repertoires in COVID-19. This table comes from immunoSEQ multiplex PCR, and its TCRdb copy is limited to in-frame clones, with some not included. The table has 100,000 or so clones, about 90% seen once. Sample: peripheral blood. The receptors originated from a man aged 25-40 years in a cohort sampled during active COVID-19.

The V and J genes are TRBV10-3 and TRBJ2-7; D not resolved. CDR3 length: 12 residues. V was trimmed by 2 bases and J by 9 bases, leaving 11 bases between them. Germline loops: CDR1 ENHRY, CDR2 SYGVKD. CDR3 in DNA: TGTGCCATCAGTGAGGGCCAGGCTGTGCAGTACTTC. Translating it yields CAISEGQAVQYF.

The chain employs TRBV19 and TRBJ2-7; a weak D match, TRBD1 (6 bases). The CDR3 totals 14 residues. Germline CDR1 LNHDA, CDR2 SQIVND (reference sequence). V lost 5 bases to trimming and J lost 1 base, with 12 bases between them. This CDR3 is CASSVSGESYEQYF. CDR3 DNA: TGTGCCAGTAGTGTTTCAGGGGAGTCCTACGAGCAGTACTTC.

This clone was seen only a few times. The chain employs TRBV4-3 and TRBJ2-1, with 7 bases that match TRBD2. Germline lookup yields CDR1 LGHNA and CDR2 YSLEER. The CDR3 is 16 amino acids. J was trimmed by 5 bases and V by 4 bases; bases with no gene match: 11. The CDR3 DNA reads TGCGCCAGCAGCCCGACTGAAGTAGCGGGTCACAATGAGCAGTTCTTC. It translates to CASSPTEVAGHNEQFF.

The chain couples TRBV5-4 to TRBJ2-1; 12 bases line up with TRBD2. J gave up 13 bases and V 4 bases, and 15 bases lay outside the gene matches. The CDR3 totals 16 residues. Germline V gene data show CDR1 as SGHNT and CDR2 as YYREEE (reference sequence). CDR3 loop: CASSPATSGGLDTQFF. As DNA, the CDR3 is TGTGCCAGCAGCCCTGCGACTAGCGGGGGCCTCGACACTCAGTTCTTC.

The rearrangement links TRBV5-1 to TRBJ2-1; TRBD2 is a possible D gene (7 bases). The germline gives CDR1 SGHRS, CDR2 YFSETQ. V gave up 6 bases and J gave up 7 bases, with 17 bases separating them. This CDR3 spans 14 amino acids. The CDR3 protein is CASTLGGGGNEQFF. The CDR3, as DNA: TGCGCCAGCACCCTGGGGGGCGGGGGTAATGAGCAGTTCTTC.

The V gene is TRBV3-1 (or the pseudogene TRBV3-2), the J gene TRBJ1-4, with D unresolved. The CDR3 is made up of 12 amino acids. Per the germline V gene, CDR1 is LGHDT and CDR2 is YNNKEL (reference sequence). V was shortened by 4 bases and J by 7 bases, with 7 bases between the two germline ends. The CDR3 loop is CASSLYSEKLFF. The CDR3 DNA is TGTGCCAGCAGCCTGTATAGTGAAAAACTGTTTTTT.

The V gene is TRBV7-2, the J gene TRBJ1-6, with 8 nucleotides matching TRBD1. The V gene's germline CDR1 is SGHTA and CDR2 FQGNSA. Trimming cost V 1 base and J 10 bases; bases outside gene matches: 3. This CDR3 spans 14 amino acids. CDR3 coding DNA: TGTGCCAGCAGCTTAGGGACAGGGTACTCACCCCTCCACTTT. Translating it yields CASSLGTGYSPLHF.